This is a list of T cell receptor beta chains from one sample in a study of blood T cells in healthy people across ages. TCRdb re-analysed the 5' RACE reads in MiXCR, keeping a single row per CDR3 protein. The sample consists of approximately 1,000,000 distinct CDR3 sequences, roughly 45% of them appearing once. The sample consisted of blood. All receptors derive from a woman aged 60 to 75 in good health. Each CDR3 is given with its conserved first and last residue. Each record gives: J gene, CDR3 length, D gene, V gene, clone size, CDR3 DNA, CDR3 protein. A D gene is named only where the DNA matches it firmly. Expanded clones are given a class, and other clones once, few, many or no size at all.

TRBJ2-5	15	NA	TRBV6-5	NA	TGTGCCAGCAGACCCGACACGAGCTCCTACAATGAGCAGTACTTC	CASRPDTSSYNEQYF
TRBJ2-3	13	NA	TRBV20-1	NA	TGCAGTGCTAGAAGACCGGACACAGATACGCAGTATTTT	CSARRPDTDTQYF
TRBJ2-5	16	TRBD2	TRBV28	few	TGTGCCAGCAGTTTATGGGGCCGTAGCGGGAGAGAGACCCAGTACTTC	CASSLWGRSGRETQYF
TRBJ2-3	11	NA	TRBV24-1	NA	TGTGCCACCAGTCAGTCAGATACGCAGTATTTT	CATSQSDTQYF
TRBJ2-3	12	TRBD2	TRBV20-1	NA	TGCAGTGCTTCGGGGGGAGCAGATACGCAGTATTTT	CSASGGADTQYF
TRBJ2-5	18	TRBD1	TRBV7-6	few	TGTGCCAGCAGCTTAGCGGAGCGGACGACAGGGTACCAAGAGACCCAGTACTTC	CASSLAERTTGYQETQYF
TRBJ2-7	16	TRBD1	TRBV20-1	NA	TGCAGTGCTAGTTGGATAACAGGGGGGAGCTCCTACGAGCAGTACTTC	CSASWITGGSSYEQYF
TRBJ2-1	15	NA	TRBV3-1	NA	TGTGCCAGCAGCCAAGACCAGCAATCCTACAATGAGCAGTTCTTC	CASSQDQQSYNEQFF
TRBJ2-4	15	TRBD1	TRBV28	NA	TGTGCCACCCTAGGGGGCGGAAAAGCCAAAAACATTCAGTACTTC	CATLGGGKAKNIQYF
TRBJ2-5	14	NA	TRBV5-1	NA	TGCGCCAGCAGCTTGGTCCAGGCCGACGAGACCCAGTACTTC	CASSLVQADETQYF
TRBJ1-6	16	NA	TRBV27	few	TGTGCCAGCAGTCTCCCCCGGACAGCGAATAATTCACCCCTCCACTTT	CASSLPRTANNSPLHF
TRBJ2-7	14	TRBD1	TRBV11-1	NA	TGTGCCAGCAGCCTCTGGGACAGGGGAGGCGAGCAGTACTTC	CASSLWDRGGEQYF
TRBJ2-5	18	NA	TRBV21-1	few	TGTGCCAGCAGCAAAGGAGGTCTGACCGGCCCCCGTCAAGAGACCCAGTACTTC	CASSKGGLTGPRQETQYF
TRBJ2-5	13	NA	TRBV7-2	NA	TGTACCAGCAGCCCCCGAATGACCGAGACCCAGTACTTC	CTSSPRMTETQYF
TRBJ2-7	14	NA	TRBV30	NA	TGTGCCTGGAGCGTCAGCGGGCTTTCCTACGAGCAGTACTTC	CAWSVSGLSYEQYF
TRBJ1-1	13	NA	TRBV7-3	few	TGTGCCAGCAGCTTAAGGCCAGATACTGAAGCTTTCTTT	CASSLRPDTEAFF
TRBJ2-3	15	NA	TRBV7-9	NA	TGTGCCAGCAGCTTCTACTCAGGAGGACTCAATACGCAGTATTTT	CASSFYSGGLNTQYF
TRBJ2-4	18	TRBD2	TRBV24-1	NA	TGTGCCACCAGTGATTCGAGACTAGCAGGGACAGCCAAAAACATTCAGTACTTC	CATSDSRLAGTAKNIQYF
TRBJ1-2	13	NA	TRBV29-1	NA	TGCAGCGCCCATGGGTCAGCTAACTATGGCTACACCTTC	CSAHGSANYGYTF
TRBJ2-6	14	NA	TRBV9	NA	TGTGCCACGGCAGGGTCCTCTGGGGCCAACGTCCTGACTTTC	CATAGSSGANVLTF
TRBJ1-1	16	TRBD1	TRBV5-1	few	TGCGCCAGCAGCTTGGCGCCGGGACAGGCGAACACTGAAGCTTTCTTT	CASSLAPGQANTEAFF
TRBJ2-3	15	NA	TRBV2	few	TGTGCCAGCCAAAAGACGGGAGCGGTCACAGATACGCAGTATTTT	CASQKTGAVTDTQYF
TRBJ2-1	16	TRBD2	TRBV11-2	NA	TGTGCCAGCAGCTCCCCACGACTAGCGGGAGTAAATGAGCAGTTCTTC	CASSSPRLAGVNEQFF
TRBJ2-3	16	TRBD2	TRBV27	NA	TGTGCCAGCAGTTTATCCGGGGCGGGAGCGACAGATACGCAGTATTTT	CASSLSGAGATDTQYF
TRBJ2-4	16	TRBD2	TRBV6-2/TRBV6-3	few	TGTGCCAGCAGTTACGGCGGGAGACAAGCCAAAAACATTCAGTACTTC	CASSYGGRQAKNIQYF
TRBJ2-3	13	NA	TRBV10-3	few	TGTGCCTCCCAGCAACCCGGCACAGATACGCAGTATTTT	CASQQPGTDTQYF
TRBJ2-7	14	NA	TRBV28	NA	TGTGCCAGCAGTGTAGTCGGAGGGGACTACGAGCAGTACTTC	CASSVVGGDYEQYF
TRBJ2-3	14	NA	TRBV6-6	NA	TGTGCCAGCAGACGCCGGGAGCGCGCAGATACGCAGTATTTT	CASRRRERADTQYF
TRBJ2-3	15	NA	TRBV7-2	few	TGTGCCAGCAGCTTGATTTGGGGGTACACAGATACGCAGTATTTT	CASSLIWGYTDTQYF
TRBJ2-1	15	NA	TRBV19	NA	TGTGCCAGTGCCGCCATTGCGGGGTCCTTTGGTGAGCAGTTCTTC	CASAAIAGSFGEQFF
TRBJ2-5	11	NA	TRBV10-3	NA	TGTGCCATCAGCGGGGAAGGGACCCAGTACTTC	CAISGEGTQYF
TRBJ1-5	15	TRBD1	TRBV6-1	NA	TGTGCCAGCAGTGAAGCGAGGGGACAGAATCAGCCCCAGCATTTT	CASSEARGQNQPQHF
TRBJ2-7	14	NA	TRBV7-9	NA	TGTGCCAGCAGCCATCCACTAGTCTGGTACGAGCAGTACTTC	CASSHPLVWYEQYF
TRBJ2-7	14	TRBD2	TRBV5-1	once	TGCGCCAGCAGAGAAGCGGGAGAGTTCTACGAGCAGTACTTC	CASREAGEFYEQYF
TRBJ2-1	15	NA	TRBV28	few	TGTGCCAGCAGACCCCGGGACTTACAAGACAATGAGCAGTTCTTC	CASRPRDLQDNEQFF
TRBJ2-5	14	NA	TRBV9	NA	TGTGCCAGCAGCGTAGCAGCTAGTCTCGAGACCCAGTACTTC	CASSVAASLETQYF
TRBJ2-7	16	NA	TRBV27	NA	TGTGCCAGCAGTTTACAGTCTTGGGGGAGTTCCTACGAGCAGTACTTC	CASSLQSWGSSYEQYF
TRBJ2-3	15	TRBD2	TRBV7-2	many	TGTGCCAGCAGCTTAGCGGCGGGAGCCGCGGTTACGCAGTATTTT	CASSLAAGAAVTQYF
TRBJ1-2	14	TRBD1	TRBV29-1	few	TGCAGCGTTGGACAGGGGGCGAGCGACTATGGCTACACCTTC	CSVGQGASDYGYTF
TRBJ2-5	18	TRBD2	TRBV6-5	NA	TGTGCCAGCAGTTACTCCGCCGGACTAGCGGGAGGGTTTGAGACCCAGTACTTC	CASSYSAGLAGGFETQYF
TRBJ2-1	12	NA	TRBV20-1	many	TGCAGTGTCGAGACTAAGGGAGATGAGCAGTTCTTC	CSVETKGDEQFF
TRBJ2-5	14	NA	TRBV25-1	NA	TGTGCCAGCAGAAGCGACCAGAGCCAAGAGACCCAGTACTTC	CASRSDQSQETQYF
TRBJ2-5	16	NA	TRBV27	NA	TGTGCCAGCGCGATGCTGAGACAGGATCGTCGGGAGACCCAGTACTTC	CASAMLRQDRRETQYF
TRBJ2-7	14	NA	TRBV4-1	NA	TGCGCCAGCAGCCAATACCCCTGGGGGTACGAGCAGTACTTC	CASSQYPWGYEQYF
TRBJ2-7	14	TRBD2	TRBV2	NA	TGTGCCAGCACTTCAGCGGGAGGGGGCTACGAGCAGTACTTC	CASTSAGGGYEQYF
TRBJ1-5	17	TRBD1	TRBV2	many	TGTGCCAGCAGGTCCCTCGGACAGGGAAAAAACAATCAGCCCCAGCATTTT	CASRSLGQGKNNQPQHF
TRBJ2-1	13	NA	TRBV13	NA	TGTGCCAGCAGCTCGAACGGTTACAATGAGCAGTTCTTC	CASSSNGYNEQFF
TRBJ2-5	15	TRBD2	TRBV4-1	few	TGCGCCAGCAGCCCCTTATTTAGCGGGAAAGAGACCCAGTACTTC	CASSPLFSGKETQYF
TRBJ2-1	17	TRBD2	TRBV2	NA	TGTGCCAGCAGCCAACCCCTAGCGGGATTTGGGGACAATGAGCAGTTCTTC	CASSQPLAGFGDNEQFF
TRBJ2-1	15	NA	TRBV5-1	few	TGCGCCAGCAGCTCAAGCAGGGACTCCTACAATGAGCAGTTCTTC	CASSSSRDSYNEQFF
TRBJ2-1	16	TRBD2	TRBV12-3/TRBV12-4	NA	TGTGCCAGCAGGCGGGGACTAGCGGGGAACTACAATGAGCAGTTCTTC	CASRRGLAGNYNEQFF
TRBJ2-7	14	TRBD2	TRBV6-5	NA	TGTGCCAGCAGTGACAGGACTAGCGGCTACGAGCAGTACTTC	CASSDRTSGYEQYF
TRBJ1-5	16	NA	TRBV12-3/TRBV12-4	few	TGTGCCAGCAGCTACGGAAGGACAAGTAGCAATCAGCCCCAGCATTTT	CASSYGRTSSNQPQHF